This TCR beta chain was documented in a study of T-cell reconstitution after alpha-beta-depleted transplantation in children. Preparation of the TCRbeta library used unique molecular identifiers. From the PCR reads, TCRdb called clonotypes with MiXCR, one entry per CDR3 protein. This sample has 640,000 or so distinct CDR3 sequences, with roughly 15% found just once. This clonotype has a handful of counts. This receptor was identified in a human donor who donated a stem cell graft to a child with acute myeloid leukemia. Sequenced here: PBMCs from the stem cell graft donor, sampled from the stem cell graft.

The CDR3 reads CASSLLSGPDTQYF. In DNA, the CDR3 is TGTGCCAGCAGCTTGTTGAGTGGTCCAGATACGCAGTATTTT. This sequence joins TRBV7-2 and TRBJ2-3; unclear D gene. The CDR3 contains 14 residues. V was pared by 3 bases and J by 4 bases, with 11 bases between. CDR1 is SGHTA and CDR2 is FQGNSA in the germline V gene.